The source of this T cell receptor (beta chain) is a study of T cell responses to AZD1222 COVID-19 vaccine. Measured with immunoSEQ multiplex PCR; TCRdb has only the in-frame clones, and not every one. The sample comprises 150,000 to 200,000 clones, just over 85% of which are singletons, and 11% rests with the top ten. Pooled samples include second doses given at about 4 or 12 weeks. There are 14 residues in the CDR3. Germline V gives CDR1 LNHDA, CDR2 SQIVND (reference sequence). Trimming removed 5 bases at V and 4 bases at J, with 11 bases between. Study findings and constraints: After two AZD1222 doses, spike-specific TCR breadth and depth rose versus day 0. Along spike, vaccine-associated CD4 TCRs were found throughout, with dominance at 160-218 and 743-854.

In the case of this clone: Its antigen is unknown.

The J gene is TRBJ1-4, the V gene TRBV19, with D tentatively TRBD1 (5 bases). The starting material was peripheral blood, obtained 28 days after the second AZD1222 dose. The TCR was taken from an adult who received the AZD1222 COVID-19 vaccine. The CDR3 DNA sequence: TGTGCCAGTAGTTTGGGGGTTGTTAATGAAAAACTGTTTTTT. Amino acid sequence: CASSLGVVNEKLFF.